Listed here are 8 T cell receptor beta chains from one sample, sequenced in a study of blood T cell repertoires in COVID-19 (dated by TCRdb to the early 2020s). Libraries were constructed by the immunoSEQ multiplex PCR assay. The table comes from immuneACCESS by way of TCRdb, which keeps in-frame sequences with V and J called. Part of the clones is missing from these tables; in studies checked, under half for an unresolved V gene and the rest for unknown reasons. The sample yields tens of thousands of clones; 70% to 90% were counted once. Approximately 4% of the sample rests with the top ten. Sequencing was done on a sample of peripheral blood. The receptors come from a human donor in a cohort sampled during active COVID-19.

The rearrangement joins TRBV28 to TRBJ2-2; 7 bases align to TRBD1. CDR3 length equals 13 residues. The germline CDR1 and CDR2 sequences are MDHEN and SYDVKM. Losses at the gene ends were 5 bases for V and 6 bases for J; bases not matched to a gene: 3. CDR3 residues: CASSPQGAGELFF. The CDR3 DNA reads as TGTGCCAGCAGTCCGCAGGGGGCCGGGGAGCTGTTTTTT.

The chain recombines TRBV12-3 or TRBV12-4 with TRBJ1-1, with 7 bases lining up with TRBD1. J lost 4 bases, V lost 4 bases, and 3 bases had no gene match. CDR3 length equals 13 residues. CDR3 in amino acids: CASSWQGGTEAFF. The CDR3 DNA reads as TGTGCCAGCAGTTGGCAGGGGGGCACTGAAGCTTTCTTT.

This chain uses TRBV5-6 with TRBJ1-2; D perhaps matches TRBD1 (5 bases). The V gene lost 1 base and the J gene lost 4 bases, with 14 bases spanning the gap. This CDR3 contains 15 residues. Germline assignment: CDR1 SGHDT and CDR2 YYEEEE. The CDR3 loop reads CASSLKRAGIYGYTF. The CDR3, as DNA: TGTGCCAGCAGCTTGAAAAGGGCAGGGATCTATGGCTACACCTTC.

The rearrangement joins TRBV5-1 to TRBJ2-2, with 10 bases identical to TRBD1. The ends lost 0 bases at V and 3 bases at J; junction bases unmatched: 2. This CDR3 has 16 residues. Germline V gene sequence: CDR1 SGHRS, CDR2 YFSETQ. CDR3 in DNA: TGCGCCAGCAGCTTGGGACAGGGGGCATACACCGGGGAGCTGTTTTTT. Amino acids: CASSLGQGAYTGELFF.

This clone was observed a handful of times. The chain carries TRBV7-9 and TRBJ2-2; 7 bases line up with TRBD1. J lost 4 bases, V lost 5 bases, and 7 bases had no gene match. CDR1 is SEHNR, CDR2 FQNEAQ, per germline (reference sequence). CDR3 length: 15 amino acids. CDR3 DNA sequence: TGTGCCAGCAGCCCCGGGACAGTCCTCACCGGGGAGCTGTTTTTT. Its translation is CASSPGTVLTGELFF.

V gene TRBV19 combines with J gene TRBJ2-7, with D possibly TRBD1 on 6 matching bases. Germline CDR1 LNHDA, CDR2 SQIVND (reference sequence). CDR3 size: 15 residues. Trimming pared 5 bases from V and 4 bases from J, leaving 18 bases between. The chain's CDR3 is CASSQDSSVRYEQYF. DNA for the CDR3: TGTGCCAGTAGTCAGGACAGTTCCGTCAGGTACGAGCAGTACTTC. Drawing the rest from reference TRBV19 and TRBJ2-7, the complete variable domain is DGGITQSPKYLFRKEGQNVTLSCEQNLNHDAMYWYRQDPGQGLRLIYYSQIVNDFQKGDIAEGYSVSREKKESFPLTVTSAQKNPTAFYLCASSQDSSVRYEQYFGPGTRLTVT.

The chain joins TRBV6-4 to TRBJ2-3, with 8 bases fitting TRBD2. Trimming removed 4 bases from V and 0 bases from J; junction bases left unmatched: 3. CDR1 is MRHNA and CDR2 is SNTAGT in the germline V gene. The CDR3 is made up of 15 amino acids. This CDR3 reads CASSVTSGSTDTQYF. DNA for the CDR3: TGTGCCAGCAGTGTCACTAGCGGCAGCACAGATACGCAGTATTTT.

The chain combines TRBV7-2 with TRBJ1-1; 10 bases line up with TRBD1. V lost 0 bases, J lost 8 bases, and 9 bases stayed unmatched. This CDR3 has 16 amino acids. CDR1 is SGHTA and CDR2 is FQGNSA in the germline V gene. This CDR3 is CASSLAWTGGTIEAFF. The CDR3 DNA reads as TGTGCCAGCAGCTTAGCCTGGACAGGGGGGACCATAGAAGCTTTCTTT.